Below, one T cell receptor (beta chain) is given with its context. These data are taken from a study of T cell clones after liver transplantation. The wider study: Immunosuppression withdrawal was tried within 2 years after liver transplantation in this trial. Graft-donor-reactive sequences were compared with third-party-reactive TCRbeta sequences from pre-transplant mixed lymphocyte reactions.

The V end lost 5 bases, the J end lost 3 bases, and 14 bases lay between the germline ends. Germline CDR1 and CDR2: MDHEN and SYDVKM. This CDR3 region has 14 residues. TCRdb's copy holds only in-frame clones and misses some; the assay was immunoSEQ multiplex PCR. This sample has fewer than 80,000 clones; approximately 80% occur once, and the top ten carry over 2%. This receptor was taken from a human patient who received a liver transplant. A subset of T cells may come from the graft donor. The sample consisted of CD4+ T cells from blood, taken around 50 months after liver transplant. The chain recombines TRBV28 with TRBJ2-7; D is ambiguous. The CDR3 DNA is TGTGCCAGCAGTCTACGCTACACGGGCTACGAGCAGTACTTC. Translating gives CASSLRYTGYEQYF.